These T cell receptor beta chains were read from a single sample in a study of T cells in Graves' hyperthyroidism and ophthalmopathy. TCRdb itself ran the multiplex PCR reads through MiXCR, one entry per CDR3 protein. Of around 300,000 distinct CDR3 sequences listed, approximately 14% were seen once; the top ten hold around 25%. Sequencing input: blood. These receptors originate from a woman in her twenties or thirties with Graves' hyperthyroidism. Both conserved end residues are part of each CDR3. Fields, in order: J gene, D gene, clone size, V gene, CDR3 protein, CDR3 DNA. The D gene is left open where the match is weak. Some rows have no size entry. The others give once, few or many, or a class for an expanded clone.

TRBJ2-5 | NA | few | TRBV27 | CASSLGIAGAGTQYF | TGTGCCAGCAGTTTAGGCATCGCGGGGGCTGGGACCCAGTACTTC
TRBJ2-1 | TRBD1 | once | TRBV18 | CASSPPGTGALGGVDEQFF | TGTGCCAGCTCACCACCCGGGACAGGGGCGCTGGGTGGTGTCGATGAGCAGTTCTTC
TRBJ2-7 | TRBD2 | many | TRBV11-1 | CASSRGEGSGEQYF | TGTGCCAGCAGCAGAGGGGAGGGATCCGGTGAGCAGTACTTC
TRBJ2-7 | NA | few | TRBV3-1 | CASSQDLSGGEQYF | TGTGCCAGCAGCCAAGATCTATCCGGGGGCGAGCAGTACTTC
TRBJ2-7 | TRBD1 | NA | TRBV29-1 | CSVETGAATYEQYF | TGCAGCGTTGAAACAGGGGCCGCCACCTACGAGCAGTACTTC
TRBJ2-1 | NA | NA | TRBV20-1 | CSAPNTGSDEQSF | TGCAGTGCCCCGAATACAGGGAGCGATGAGCAGTCCTTC
TRBJ2-5 | NA | NA | TRBV7-9 | CASMGGGYF | TGTGCCAGCATGGGGGGTGGGTACTTC
TRBJ1-1 | NA | many | TRBV20-1 | CSARSVGERNTEAFF | TGCAGTGCTAGAAGCGTAGGGGAAAGGAACACTGAAGCTTTCTTT
TRBJ1-4 | NA | many | TRBV28 | CASSLFGAATNEKLFF | TGTGCCAGCAGTTTATTCGGAGCAGCAACTAATGAAAAACTGTTTTTT
TRBJ2-6 | NA | many | TRBV11-2 | CASSLDLGAGANVLTF | TGTGCCAGCAGCTTAGATCTTGGGGCTGGGGCCAACGTCCTGACTTTC
TRBJ2-3 | NA | NA | TRBV3-1 | CASSQRGGGKGTDTQYF | TGTGCCAGCAGCCAACGGGGCGGAGGCAAAGGCACAGATACGCAGTATTTT
TRBJ1-1 | NA | few | TRBV5-4 | CASRKIRGPNTEAFF | TGTGCCAGCAGAAAAATCCGCGGACCGAACACTGAAGCTTTCTTT
TRBJ1-2 | NA | many | TRBV7-9 | CASSEDTGPNYGYTF | TGTGCCAGCAGCGAAGACACAGGGCCCAACTATGGCTACACCTTC
TRBJ1-2 | TRBD1 | many | TRBV28 | CASSPGTGPNYGYTF | TGTGCCAGCAGTCCCGGGACAGGACCTAACTATGGCTACACCTTC
TRBJ2-4 | NA | few | TRBV3-1 | CASSQENPNIQYF | TGTGCCAGCAGCCAGGAGAACCCAAACATTCAGTACTTC
TRBJ1-1 | NA | many | TRBV6-1 | CASSSKFGNTEAFF | TGTGCCAGCAGCTCTAAATTTGGGAACACTGAAGCTTTCTTT
TRBJ1-1 | NA | few | TRBV20-1 | CSARDWRDEAFF | TGCAGTGCTAGAGATTGGAGGGATGAAGCTTTCTTT
TRBJ2-6 | NA | few | TRBV29-1 | CSARGEGANVLTF | TGCAGCGCTAGGGGAGAAGGGGCCAACGTCCTGACTTTC
TRBJ2-7 | NA | NA | TRBV7-9 | CASSSAGNYEQYF | TGTGCCAGCAGCTCCGCGGGCAACTACGAGCAGTACTTC
TRBJ2-1 | NA | many | TRBV28 | CASSLDRMAPMEQFF | TGTGCCAGCAGTCTTGACAGAATGGCCCCTATGGAGCAGTTCTTC
TRBJ2-7 | TRBD2 | NA | TRBV20-1 | CSASSAGRIDYEQYF | TGCAGTGCTAGTTCAGCGGGACGGATAGACTACGAGCAGTACTTC
TRBJ2-3 | TRBD2 | NA | TRBV6-1 | CASSLWTSGRVDTQYF | TGTGCCAGCAGCCTTTGGACTAGCGGGAGAGTGGATACGCAGTATTTT
TRBJ2-5 | NA | NA | TRBV11-1 | CASSLAGGWLTETQYF | TGTGCCAGCAGCTTAGCCGGTGGTTGGCTGACAGAGACCCAGTACTTC
TRBJ2-1 | NA | many | TRBV28 | CASSLVLAHNEQFF | TGTGCCAGCAGTTTAGTACTAGCTCACAATGAGCAGTTCTTC
TRBJ1-5 | NA | many | TRBV6-1 | CASKSNQPQHF | TGTGCCAGCAAAAGCAATCAGCCCCAGCATTTT
TRBJ1-2 | NA | many | TRBV20-1 | CSARDRTPVRVDYTF | TGCAGTGCTAGAGATCGAACACCAGTTAGGGTAGACTACACCTTC
TRBJ2-7 | NA | NA | TRBV18 | CASSKEGYEQYF | TGTGCCAGCTCCAAGGAGGGGTACGAGCAGTACTTC
TRBJ2-1 | TRBD2 | many | TRBV20-1 | CSATRTSGKTSNEQFF | TGCAGTGCTACCCGGACTAGCGGGAAAACGTCCAATGAGCAGTTCTTC
TRBJ1-4 | NA | NA | TRBV25-1 | CASNPAGVAEKLFF | TGTGCCAGCAATCCCGCCGGGGTAGCCGAAAAACTGTTTTTT
TRBJ1-6 | TRBD1 | NA | TRBV7-3 | CASSLIVSGDRDNSPLHF | TGTGCCAGCAGCTTAATCGTTAGTGGGGACAGGGATAATTCACCCCTCCACTTT
TRBJ2-1 | TRBD1 | many | TRBV20-1 | CSARERTGQGTYNEQFF | TGCAGTGCTAGAGAGCGCACCGGACAGGGTACCTACAATGAGCAGTTCTTC
TRBJ2-3 | NA | many | TRBV12-3/TRBV12-4 | CASSRSGATDTQYF | TGTGCCAGCAGCAGGTCGGGGGCCACAGATACGCAGTATTTT
TRBJ2-1 | TRBD1 | NA | TRBV14 | CASRRTGGYNEQFF | TGTGCCAGCAGGCGGACAGGTGGCTACAATGAGCAGTTCTTC
TRBJ2-7 | TRBD2 | NA | TRBV20-1 | CSAPPASGRYEQYF | TGCAGTGCCCCACCCGCTAGCGGGAGATACGAGCAGTACTTC
TRBJ2-7 | NA | many | TRBV15 | CATSRVEAGMGEQYF | TGTGCCACCAGCAGAGTGGAGGCGGGAATGGGCGAGCAGTACTTC
TRBJ1-2 | NA | many | TRBV28 | CASSPTPGQYGYTF | TGTGCCAGCAGCCCGACCCCCGGACAGTATGGCTACACCTTC
TRBJ1-4 | TRBD1 | NA | TRBV28 | CASTQPPGQGREKLFF | TGTGCCAGCACCCAACCTCCGGGACAGGGAAGGGAAAAACTGTTTTTT
TRBJ1-4 | NA | NA | TRBV5-5 | CASSLSPATNEKLFF | TGTGCCAGCAGCTTGTCCCCCGCAACTAATGAAAAACTGTTTTTT
TRBJ1-2 | NA | NA | TRBV5-1 | CASSPDTINYGYTF | TGCGCCAGCAGCCCGGACACAATTAACTATGGCTACACCTTC
TRBJ1-5 | TRBD1 | many | TRBV12-3/TRBV12-4 | CASSSLDRVDQPQHF | TGTGCCAGCAGTTCGCTGGACAGGGTGGATCAGCCCCAGCATTTT
TRBJ1-4 | NA | NA | TRBV27 | CASSLRRSATNEKLSF | TGTGCCAGCAGCCTAAGACGGTCTGCAACTAATGAAAAACTGTCTTTT
TRBJ1-1 | NA | many | TRBV19 | CASTNIKGSSGTEAFF | TGTGCCAGTACCAATATAAAGGGCTCGTCGGGTACTGAAGCTTTCTTT
TRBJ1-5 | TRBD1 | NA | TRBV4-2 | CASSQGDRGQPQHF | TGTGCCAGCAGCCAAGGGGACAGGGGTCAGCCCCAGCATTTT
TRBJ2-4 | NA | many | TRBV28 | CASSFLGGGNIQYF | TGTGCCAGCAGTTTTTTAGGGGGTGGGAACATTCAGTACTTC
TRBJ2-1 | NA | many | TRBV7-8 | CASSLAAGTNNEQFF | TGTGCCAGCAGCTTAGCGGCCGGGACCAACAATGAGCAGTTCTTC
TRBJ2-1 | NA | many | TRBV12-5 | CASGLVVRRGSNEQFF | TGTGCTAGTGGTTTGGTAGTTCGGAGAGGCTCCAATGAGCAGTTCTTC
TRBJ2-5 | NA | many | TRBV7-2 | CASSLGGGIETQYF | TGTGCCAGCAGCCTCGGTGGGGGGATTGAGACCCAGTACTTC